This TCR beta chain was sequenced in a study of shared clonotypes between healthy human individuals. Findings of the study overall: Memory subsets generally showed smaller estimated richness than naive subsets did.

Comment on this clone: What it binds is not known.

The length of the CDR3 is 13 residues. Between the trimmed V and J ends, which lost 5 bases and 4 bases, there was a span of 12 bases. Germline V lookup: CDR1 LNHDA, CDR2 SQIVND (reference sequence). As handled by the study authors: Filtering differed for immunoSEQ, which gave only junction sequences without quality scores. Method: immunoSEQ multiplex PCR; TCRdb's copy keeps in-frame clones and lacks some. Clone size and V and J calls were adopted from that table, with D and trimming inferred from the DNA. The table includes some 2,100,000 clones, under 95% detected once. Naive CD8 cells, CD45RO-negative and positively selected for CCR7, excluded terminally differentiated effector memory CD45RA+ cells.

Sequencing used naive CD8+ T cells from PBMCs. The chain has TRBV19 and TRBJ2-7; D gene ambiguous. The TCR was taken from a young man in good health. Some clones in this sample may be carry-over from other donors' samples. CDR3 residues: CASSSRAEYEQYF. CDR3 nucleotides: TGTGCCAGTAGTTCCCGTGCTGAGTACGAGCAGTACTTC.